This TCR beta chain was captured by sequencing in a study of T cell repertoires in cytomegalovirus infection. Study-level background: Through public TCR beta signatures, both CMV infection and matching HLA type were indicated. Whole-study results and caveats: What dominated the ex vivo response were HLA-C-restricted CMV-specific TCR beta clonotypes. Cumulative public TCR beta family frequency identified CMV carriers with the relevant HLA.

In TCRdb, the reads were re-called with MiXCR into one record per CDR3 protein. This table holds approximately 550,000 distinct CDR3 sequences, 16% found once. The CDR3 extends over 15 amino acids. Germline trimming cut 8 bases from V and 2 bases from J; bases unmatched to any gene: 11. Looked up from germline, CDR1 is MNHNS and CDR2 is SASEGT. This clonotype was observed many times. Its antigen is unknown. The specimen sequenced was CD8+ T cells from PBMCs. V usage is TRBV6-1 and J usage is TRBJ2-5, with 7 nucleotides matching TRBD2. This TCR was sampled from a human donor in good health (CMV status not recorded). Some clones in this sample may be carry-over from other donors' samples. In DNA form, the CDR3 reads TGTGCCAGCCACTCATTAGCGGGCCCACAAGAGACCCAGTACTTC. Encoded protein: CASHSLAGPQETQYF.